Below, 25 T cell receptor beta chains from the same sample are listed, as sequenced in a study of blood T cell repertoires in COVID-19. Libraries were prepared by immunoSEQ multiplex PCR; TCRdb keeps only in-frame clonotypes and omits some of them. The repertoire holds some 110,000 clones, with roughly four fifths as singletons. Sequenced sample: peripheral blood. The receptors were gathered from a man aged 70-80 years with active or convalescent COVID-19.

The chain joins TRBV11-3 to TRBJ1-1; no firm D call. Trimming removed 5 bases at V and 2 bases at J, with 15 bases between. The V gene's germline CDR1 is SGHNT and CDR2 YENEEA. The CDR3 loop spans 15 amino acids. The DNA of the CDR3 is TGTGCCAGCAGCCCATTTTCCTCGGGAAACACTGAAGCTTTCTTT. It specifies CASSPFSSGNTEAFF.

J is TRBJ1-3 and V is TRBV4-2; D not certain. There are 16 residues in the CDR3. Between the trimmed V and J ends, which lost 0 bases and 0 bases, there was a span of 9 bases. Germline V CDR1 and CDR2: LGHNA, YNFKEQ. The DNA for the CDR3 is TGTGCCAGCAGCCAAGATGCGTCCTCCTCTGGAAACACCATATATTTT. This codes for CASSQDASSSGNTIYF.

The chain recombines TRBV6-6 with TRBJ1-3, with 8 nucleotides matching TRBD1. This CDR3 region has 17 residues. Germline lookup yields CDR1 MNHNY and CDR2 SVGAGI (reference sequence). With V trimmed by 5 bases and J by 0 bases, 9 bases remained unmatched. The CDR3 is CASSHAQGAGSGNTIYF. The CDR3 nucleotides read TGTGCCAGCAGTCATGCTCAGGGGGCAGGCTCTGGAAACACCATATATTTT.

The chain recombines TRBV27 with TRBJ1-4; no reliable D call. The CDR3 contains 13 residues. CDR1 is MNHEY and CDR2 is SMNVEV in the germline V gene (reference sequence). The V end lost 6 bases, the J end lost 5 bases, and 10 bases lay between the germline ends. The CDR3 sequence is CASRAQINEKLFF. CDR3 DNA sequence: TGTGCCAGCAGAGCGCAGATAAATGAAAAACTGTTTTTT.

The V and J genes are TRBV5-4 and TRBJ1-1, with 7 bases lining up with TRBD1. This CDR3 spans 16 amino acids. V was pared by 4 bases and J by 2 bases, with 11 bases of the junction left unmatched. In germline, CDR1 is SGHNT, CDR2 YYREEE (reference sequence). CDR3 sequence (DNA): TGTGCCAGCAGCAAAGGGGGGACAGTACCTAACACTGAAGCTTTCTTT. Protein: CASSKGGTVPNTEAFF.

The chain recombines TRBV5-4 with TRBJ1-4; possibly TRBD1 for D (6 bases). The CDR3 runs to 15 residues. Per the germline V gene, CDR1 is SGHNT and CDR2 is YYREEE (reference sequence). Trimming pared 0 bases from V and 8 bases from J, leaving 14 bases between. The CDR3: CASSLAGGLVEKLFF. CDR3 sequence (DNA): TGTGCCAGCAGCTTGGCGGGGGGCTTGGTGGAAAAACTGTTTTTT.

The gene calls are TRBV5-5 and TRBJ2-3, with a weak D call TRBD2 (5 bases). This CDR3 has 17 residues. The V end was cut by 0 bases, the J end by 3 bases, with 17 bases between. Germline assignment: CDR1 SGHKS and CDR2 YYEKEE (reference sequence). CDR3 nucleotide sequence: TGTGCCAGCAGCTTGGAGGCTAGCCCCTTTGAGACAGATACGCAGTATTTT. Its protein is CASSLEASPFETDTQYF.

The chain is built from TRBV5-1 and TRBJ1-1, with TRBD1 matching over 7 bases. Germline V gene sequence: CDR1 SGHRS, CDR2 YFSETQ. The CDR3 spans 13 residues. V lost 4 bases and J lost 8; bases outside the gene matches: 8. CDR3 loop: CASSVGQAAEAFF. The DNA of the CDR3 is TGCGCCAGCAGCGTAGGACAGGCCGCCGAAGCTTTCTTT.

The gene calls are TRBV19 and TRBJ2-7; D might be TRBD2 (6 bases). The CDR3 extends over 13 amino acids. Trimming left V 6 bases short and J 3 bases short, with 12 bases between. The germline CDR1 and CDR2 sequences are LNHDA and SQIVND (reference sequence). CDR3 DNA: TGTGCCAGTAGCCCGGGGGTTTTCTACGAGCAGTACTTC. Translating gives CASSPGVFYEQYF.

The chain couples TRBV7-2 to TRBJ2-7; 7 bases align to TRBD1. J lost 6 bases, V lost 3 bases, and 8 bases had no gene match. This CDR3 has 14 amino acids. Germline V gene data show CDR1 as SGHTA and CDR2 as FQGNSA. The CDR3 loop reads CASSFKTGLLEQYF. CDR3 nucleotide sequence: TGTGCCAGCAGCTTCAAGACAGGGCTCCTCGAGCAGTACTTC.

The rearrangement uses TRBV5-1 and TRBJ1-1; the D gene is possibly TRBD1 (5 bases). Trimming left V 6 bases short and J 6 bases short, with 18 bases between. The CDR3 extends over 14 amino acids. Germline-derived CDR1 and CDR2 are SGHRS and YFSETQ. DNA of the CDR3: TGCGCCAGCACCTGGACACCTTTTAACGCTGAAGCTTTCTTT. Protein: CASTWTPFNAEAFF.

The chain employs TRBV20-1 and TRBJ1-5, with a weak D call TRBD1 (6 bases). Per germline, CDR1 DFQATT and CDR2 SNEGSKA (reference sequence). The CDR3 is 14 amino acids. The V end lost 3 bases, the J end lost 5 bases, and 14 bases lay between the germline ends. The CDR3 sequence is CSASHGRGHQPQHF. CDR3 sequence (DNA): TGCAGTGCTAGTCACGGCAGGGGCCATCAGCCCCAGCATTTT.

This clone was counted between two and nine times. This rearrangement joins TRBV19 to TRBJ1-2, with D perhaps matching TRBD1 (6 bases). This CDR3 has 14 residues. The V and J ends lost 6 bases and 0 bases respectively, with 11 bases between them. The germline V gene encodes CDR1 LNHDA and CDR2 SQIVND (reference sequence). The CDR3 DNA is TGTGCCAGTAGGAGGGCAGGGGCTAACTATGGCTACACCTTC. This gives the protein CASRRAGANYGYTF.

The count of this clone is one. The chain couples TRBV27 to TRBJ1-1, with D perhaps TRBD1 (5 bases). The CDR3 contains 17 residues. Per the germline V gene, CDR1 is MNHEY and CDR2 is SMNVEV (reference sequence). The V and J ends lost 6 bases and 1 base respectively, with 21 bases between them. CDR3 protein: CASSRFGTEGKNTEAFF. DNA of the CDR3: TGTGCCAGCAGCCGTTTCGGGACGGAGGGAAAGAACACTGAAGCTTTCTTT.

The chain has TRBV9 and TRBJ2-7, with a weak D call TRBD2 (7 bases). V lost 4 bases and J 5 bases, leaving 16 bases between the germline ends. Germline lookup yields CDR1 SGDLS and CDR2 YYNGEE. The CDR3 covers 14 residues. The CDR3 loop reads CASSPKGGFDEQYF. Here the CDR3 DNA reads TGTGCCAGCAGCCCAAAGGGGGGGTTCGACGAGCAGTACTTC.

Here the CDR3 DNA reads TGCAGCGTTGAACATCGGCAGGGCACGAAGTTCTTC. Protein product: CSVEHRQGTKFF. The rearrangement joins TRBV29-1 to TRBJ2-1; TRBD1 is a possible D gene (5 bases). This CDR3 comprises 12 residues. Germline-derived CDR1 and CDR2 are SQVTM and ANQGSEA. Trimming cost V 2 bases and J 14 bases, with 16 bases left between them.

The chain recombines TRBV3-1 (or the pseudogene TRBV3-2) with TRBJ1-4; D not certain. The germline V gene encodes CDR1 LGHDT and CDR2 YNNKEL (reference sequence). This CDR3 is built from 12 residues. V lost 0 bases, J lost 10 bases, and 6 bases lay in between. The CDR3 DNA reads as TGTGCCAGCAGCCAAGACCGGGGAAAACTGTTTTTT. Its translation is CASSQDRGKLFF.

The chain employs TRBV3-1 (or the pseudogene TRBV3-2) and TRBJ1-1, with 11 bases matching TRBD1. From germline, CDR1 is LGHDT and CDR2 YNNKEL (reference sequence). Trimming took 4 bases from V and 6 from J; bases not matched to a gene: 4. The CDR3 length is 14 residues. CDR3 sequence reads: CASSPPGQGAEAFF. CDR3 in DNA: TGTGCCAGCAGCCCACCGGGACAGGGGGCTGAAGCTTTCTTT.

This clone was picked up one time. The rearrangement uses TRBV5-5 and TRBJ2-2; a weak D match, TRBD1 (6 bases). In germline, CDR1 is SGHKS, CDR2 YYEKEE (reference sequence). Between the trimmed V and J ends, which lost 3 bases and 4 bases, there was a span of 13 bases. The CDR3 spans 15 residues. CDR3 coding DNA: TGTGCCAGCAGCTGGACAGAGTATGGCACCGGGGAGCTGTTTTTT. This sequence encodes CASSWTEYGTGELFF.

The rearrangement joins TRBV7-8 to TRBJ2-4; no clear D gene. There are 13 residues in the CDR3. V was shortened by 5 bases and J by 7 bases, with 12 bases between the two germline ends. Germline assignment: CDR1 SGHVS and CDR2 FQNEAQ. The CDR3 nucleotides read TGTGCCAGCAGCCAGACACACCCCAACATTCAGTACTTC. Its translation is CASSQTHPNIQYF.

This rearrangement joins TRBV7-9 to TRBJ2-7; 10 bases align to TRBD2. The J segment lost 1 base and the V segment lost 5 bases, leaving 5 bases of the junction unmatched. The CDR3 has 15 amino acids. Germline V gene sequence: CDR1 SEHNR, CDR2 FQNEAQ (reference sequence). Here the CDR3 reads CASSPTSGISYEQYF. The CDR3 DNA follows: TGTGCCAGCAGCCCTACTAGCGGGATATCCTACGAGCAGTACTTC.

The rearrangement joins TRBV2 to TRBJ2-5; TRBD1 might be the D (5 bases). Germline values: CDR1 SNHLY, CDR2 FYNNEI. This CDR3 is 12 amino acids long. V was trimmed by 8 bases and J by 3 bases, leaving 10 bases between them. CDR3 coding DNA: TGTGCCAGCGGCCGACAGAAAGAGACCCAGTACTTC. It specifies CASGRQKETQYF.

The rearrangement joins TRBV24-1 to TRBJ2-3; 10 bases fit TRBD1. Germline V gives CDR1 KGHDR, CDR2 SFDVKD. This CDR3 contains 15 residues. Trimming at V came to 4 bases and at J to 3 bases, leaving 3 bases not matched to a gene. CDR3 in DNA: TGTGCCACCAGTGACCGGACAGGGGGGACAGATACGCAGTATTTT. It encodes CATSDRTGGTDTQYF.

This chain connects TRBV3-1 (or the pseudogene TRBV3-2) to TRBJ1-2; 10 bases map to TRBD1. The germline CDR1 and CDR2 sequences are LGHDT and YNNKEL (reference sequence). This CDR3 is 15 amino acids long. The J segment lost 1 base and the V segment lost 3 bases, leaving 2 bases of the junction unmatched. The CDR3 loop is CASSQRDRGNYGYTF. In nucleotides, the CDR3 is TGTGCCAGCAGCCAGCGGGACAGGGGTAACTATGGCTACACCTTC.

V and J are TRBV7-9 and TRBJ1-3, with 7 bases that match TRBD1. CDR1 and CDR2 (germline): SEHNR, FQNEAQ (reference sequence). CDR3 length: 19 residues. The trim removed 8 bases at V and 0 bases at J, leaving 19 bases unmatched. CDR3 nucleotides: TGTGCCAGCGGTTCGGGCGGGACAGCCGTCAGTTACTCTGGAAACACCATATATTTT. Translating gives CASGSGGTAVSYSGNTIYF.